These 22 T cell receptor beta chains were sequenced from one sample in a study of blood T cell repertoires in COVID-19. Clones were sequenced by immunoSEQ multiplex PCR, and TCRdb holds only the in-frame ones, with some missing. The sample includes about 240,000 clones, roughly four fifths of them seen just once. Source material: peripheral blood. The receptor set was obtained from a woman of 80 years or more with acute or convalescent COVID-19.

The chain uses TRBV7-2 and TRBJ1-2, with 9 bases that match TRBD1. The CDR3 is made up of 14 amino acids. CDR1 SGHTA and CDR2 FQGNSA come from the germline V gene. With V trimmed by 5 bases and J by 3 bases, 4 bases remained unmatched. The CDR3, as DNA: TGTGCCAGCAGCCAAACAGGGGGCGACTATGGCTACACCTTC. Its protein is CASSQTGGDYGYTF.

This clone appeared once. This rearrangement joins TRBV5-1 to TRBJ2-4, with 9 bases lining up with TRBD1. Germline V gene sequence: CDR1 SGHRS, CDR2 YFSETQ. The CDR3 runs to 14 residues. Trimming at V came to 6 bases and at J to 9 bases, leaving 10 bases not matched to a gene. CDR3 bases: TGCGCCAGCACCCGGGACAGGGACCCAACCATTCAGTACTTC. Protein product: CASTRDRDPTIQYF.

J is TRBJ2-3 and V is TRBV5-1; 16 bases match TRBD2. J was trimmed by 6 bases and V by 3 bases; bases with no gene match: 4. From germline, CDR1 is SGHRS and CDR2 YFSETQ. The CDR3 consists of 16 residues. This CDR3 reads CASSSGTSGGADTQYF. Here the CDR3 DNA reads TGCGCCAGCAGCTCCGGGACTAGCGGGGGGGCCGATACGCAGTATTTT.

V is TRBV6-5 and J is TRBJ2-5, with TRBD1 identical over 10 bases. The CDR3 loop spans 14 amino acids. Trimming removed 6 bases from V and 5 bases from J; junction bases left unmatched: 6. Germline values: CDR1 MNHEY, CDR2 SVGAGI. The CDR3 sequence: CASRPGTGAETQYF. CDR3 nucleotide sequence: TGTGCCAGCAGGCCCGGGACAGGGGCCGAGACCCAGTACTTC.

The chain combines TRBV5-6 with TRBJ2-1, with 9 positions matching TRBD1. The V gene end was trimmed by 4 bases and the J gene end by 8 bases; junction bases not matched to a gene: 10. This CDR3 is 15 amino acids long. Germline V gene sequence: CDR1 SGHDT, CDR2 YYEEEE. In DNA, the CDR3 is TGTGCCAGCAGCGTGCTCCGGGACAGGGTCGATGAGCAGTTCTTC. It specifies CASSVLRDRVDEQFF.

This clone came up once. The chain links TRBV14 to TRBJ1-5; D may be TRBD1 (6 bases). Trimming cost V 4 bases and J 9 bases, with 13 bases left between them. Germline V gene data show CDR1 as SGHDN and CDR2 as FVKESK. The CDR3 spans 13 residues. In DNA form, the CDR3 reads TGTGCCAGCAGCCCGACAGGCCAGGGGCCCCAGCATTTT. It yields the protein CASSPTGQGPQHF.

The V call is TRBV19, the J call TRBJ1-1; 9 bases agree with TRBD1. This CDR3 is built from 14 residues. Losses at the gene ends were 7 bases for V and 1 base for J; bases not matched to a gene: 4. Germline CDR1 LNHDA, CDR2 SQIVND (reference sequence). The CDR3 loop reads CASTDRGSNTEAFF. CDR3 sequence (DNA): TGTGCCAGTACTGACAGGGGGTCGAACACTGAAGCTTTCTTT.

The chain combines TRBV1 with TRBJ1-5; whether TRBD1, the table's D call, matches the DNA was not checked. TRBV1 is tagged as a pseudogene. The CDR3 is made up of 14 amino acids. CDR3 in DNA: TGCACCAGCAGCCACGGGACAGGAAATCAGCCCCAGCATTTT. As protein: CTSSHGTGNQPQHF.

The sample holds one count of this clone. This sequence joins TRBV9 and TRBJ1-3; 7 bases fit TRBD1. J lost 0 bases, V lost 3 bases, and 3 bases had no gene match. This CDR3 spans 15 amino acids. The germline V gene has CDR1 SGDLS and CDR2 YYNGEE. CDR3 sequence: CASSGGQLSGNTIYF. CDR3 coding DNA: TGTGCCAGCAGCGGGGGACAGCTCTCTGGAAACACCATATATTTT.

The genes are TRBV18 and TRBJ1-1, with 7 bases aligning to TRBD1. Trimming cost V 2 bases and J 3 bases; bases outside gene matches: 15. The CDR3 consists of 18 residues. Germline V gene sequence: CDR1 KGHSH, CDR2 LQKENI. As DNA, the CDR3 is TGTGCCAGCTCACCATTTACCGGGACAGTAGGGGATGACACTGAAGCTTTCTTT. The encoded protein is CASSPFTGTVGDDTEAFF.

The chain links TRBV1 to TRBJ2-5; the table gives TRBD2 as D, unverified against the DNA. TRBV1 is labeled a pseudogene. The CDR3 has 15 amino acids. CDR3 residues: CTSSQAASGEETQYF. CDR3 nucleotide sequence: TGCACCAGCAGCCAAGCGGCTAGCGGGGAAGAGACCCAGTACTTC.

This clone was seen only once. The chain joins TRBV5-1 to TRBJ1-3; D gene uncertain. CDR3 length equals 14 residues. The germline V and J ends were trimmed by 0 bases and 4 bases, with 8 bases remaining between them. Germline-derived CDR1 and CDR2 are SGHRS and YFSETQ. DNA of the CDR3: TGCGCCAGCAGCTTGGGGGCCGAAGGAAACACCATATATTTT. This encodes CASSLGAEGNTIYF.

The chain has TRBV10-3 and TRBJ1-4; 7 positions agree with TRBD1. The CDR3 consists of 16 residues. The junction had 7 bases not matched to a gene; V was cut back by 2 bases and J by 4 bases. The germline CDR1 and CDR2 sequences are ENHRY and SYGVKD. CDR3 loop: CAISEPAQGVNEKLFF. Written as DNA, the CDR3 is TGTGCCATCAGTGAGCCGGCCCAGGGGGTTAATGAAAAACTGTTTTTT.

Worth noting for this clone: An end of the junction differs from the germline gene, which may be a read error. This sequence joins TRBV7-7 and TRBJ2-2; 7 bases map to TRBD2. Germline V lookup: CDR1 SSHAT, CDR2 FNYEAQ (reference sequence). This CDR3 has 15 residues. The CDR3 DNA sequence: TGTGCTAGCAGCCCCGGGGCGGGAGCGACCGGGGAGCTGTTTTTT. It translates to CASSPGAGATGELFF.

V usage is TRBV5-4 and J usage is TRBJ2-1; possible D gene TRBD1, 5 bases. Germline CDR1 reads SGHNT; CDR2 reads YYREEE (reference sequence). The germline V and J ends were trimmed by 4 bases and 4 bases, with 18 bases remaining between them. The CDR3 is 16 amino acids. The CDR3 region is CASSPGVTAVYNEQFF. CDR3 in DNA: TGTGCCAGCAGCCCGGGCGTGACAGCAGTATACAATGAGCAGTTCTTC.

Here the CDR3 reads CASSAGANEMNTEAFF. The CDR3 coding sequence is TGCGCCAGCAGCGCGGGGGCTAACGAAATGAACACTGAAGCTTTCTTT. The rearrangement links TRBV5-1 to TRBJ1-1, with D tentatively TRBD1 (6 bases). Per germline, CDR1 SGHRS and CDR2 YFSETQ. The CDR3 totals 16 residues. The germline V and J ends were trimmed by 4 bases and 0 bases, with 16 bases remaining between them.

The J gene is TRBJ2-1, the V gene TRBV12-3 or TRBV12-4; no reliable D call. V was shortened by 5 bases and J by 8 bases, with 7 bases between the two germline ends. The CDR3 consists of 11 residues. For the CDR3, the DNA is TGTGCCAGCAGTCCCTTAGATGAGCAGTTCTTC. Residues: CASSPLDEQFF.

This clone is a singleton in its sample. V gene TRBV6-5 combines with J gene TRBJ1-5; tentative D call: TRBD1 (5 bases). CDR1 MNHEY and CDR2 SVGAGI come from the germline V gene. CDR3 length: 15 amino acids. The germline V and J ends were trimmed by 6 bases and 0 bases, with 12 bases remaining between them. CDR3: CASRPGGSSNQPQHF. The CDR3 nucleotides read TGTGCCAGCAGACCCGGGGGTAGTAGCAATCAGCCCCAGCATTTT.

This rearrangement joins TRBV20-1 to TRBJ2-3; D gene unclear. This CDR3 has 11 amino acids. The V and J ends lost 1 base and 6 bases respectively, with 5 bases between them. From germline, CDR1 is DFQATT and CDR2 SNEGSKA (reference sequence). The CDR3 DNA reads TGCAGTGCTAGAGGTCAGGATACGCAGTATTTT. Translated: CSARGQDTQYF.

This clone occurred once. The J gene is TRBJ2-7, the V gene TRBV3-1 (or the pseudogene TRBV3-2); D remains ambiguous. The germline V gene encodes CDR1 LGHDT and CDR2 YNNKEL (reference sequence). The CDR3 contains 13 residues. V was trimmed by 0 bases and J by 3 bases, leaving 6 bases between them. CDR3 bases: TGTGCCAGCAGCCAAGATATTAACTACGAGCAGTACTTC. Its translation: CASSQDINYEQYF.

This chain joins TRBV3-1 (or the pseudogene TRBV3-2) and TRBJ1-2; the match to TRBD1 covers 10 bases. This CDR3 comprises 15 residues. Germline V CDR1 and CDR2: LGHDT, YNNKEL (reference sequence). V gave up 5 bases and J gave up 2 bases; unmatched junction bases: 5. The CDR3 bases are TGTGCCAGCAGCAAGGGACAGGGGATCAACTATGGCTACACCTTC. Protein sequence: CASSKGQGINYGYTF.

The J gene is TRBJ2-3, the V gene TRBV2, with TRBD1 as a possible D gene (6 bases). V lost 8 bases and J lost 7, with 13 bases in between. From germline, CDR1 is SNHLY and CDR2 FYNNEI. The CDR3 sequence is 12 residues long. The DNA of the CDR3 is TGTGCCAGCGAGAATCAGGGGAATACGCAGTATTTT. Protein sequence: CASENQGNTQYF.